This is a list of T cell receptor beta chains from one sample in a study of T cell responses to AZD1222 COVID-19 vaccine. The repertoire was sequenced with immunoSEQ multiplex PCR; TCRdb's copy has only in-frame clones and lacks some. The table includes about 180,000 clones, 85% to 90% detected once. The sample consisted of peripheral blood, taken on day 0 of AZD1222 vaccination. The receptors here all came from an adult in good health. Both conserved end residues are part of each CDR3. The D gene is left open where the match is weak. Size is stated for part of the rows, as once, few or many counts, or as a class when the clone is expanded.

>NA|TRBV6-2/TRBV6-3|NA|TRBJ1-2
TGTGCCAGCAGTTACACGGGGTCATATGGCTACACCTTC
CASSYTGSYGYTF
>NA|TRBV7-8|NA|TRBJ1-5
TGTGCCAGCAGCCCCTTGGGGTCTCAGCCCCAGCATTTT
CASSPLGSQPQHF
>NA|TRBV7-9|TRBD1|TRBJ2-7
TGTGCCAGCAGCCCACAGGGGGCGTCCTACGAGCAGTACTTC
CASSPQGASYEQYF
>NA|TRBV25-1|NA|TRBJ1-2
TGTGCCAGCAGTGCGGGTCACAGGGCCCTCTATGGCTACACCTTC
CASSAGHRALYGYTF
>few|TRBV7-2|TRBD1|TRBJ2-7
TGTGCCAGCAGCTCGCCGGGACAGGGGTACCCCTACGAGCAGTACTTC
CASSSPGQGYPYEQYF
>NA|TRBV5-4|NA|TRBJ1-3
TGTGCCAGCAGCACCGACAACTCTGGAAACACCATATATTTT
CASSTDNSGNTIYF
>NA|TRBV12-3/TRBV12-4|NA|TRBJ1-1
TGTGCCAGCAGTTGGGCCGGGCGGACTGAAGCTTTCTTT
CASSWAGRTEAFF
>NA|TRBV12-3/TRBV12-4|NA|TRBJ1-1
TGTGCCAGCAGTTTTAGGACGAACACTGAAGCTTTCTTT
CASSFRTNTEAFF
>few|TRBV27|NA|TRBJ2-5
TGTGCCAGCAGTTTATCGGGGGGTGAGACCCAGTACTTC
CASSLSGGETQYF
>once|TRBV10-3|NA|TRBJ1-2
TGTGCCATCAGTGAGTCAGGACTGGGGAAGGGACATGGCTACACCTTC
CAISESGLGKGHGYTF
>NA|TRBV6-5|NA|TRBJ1-1
TGTGCCAGCAGTTACTTGGCCGGGGAGAAAGCTTTCTTT
CASSYLAGEKAFF
>NA|TRBV9|TRBD2|TRBJ2-3
TGTGCCAGCGGCCCCGGGACTACCGCCACAGATACGCAGTATTTT
CASGPGTTATDTQYF
>NA|TRBV18|NA|TRBJ1-1
TGTGCCAGCTCAATGTCAGCTAACACTGAAGCTTTCTTT
CASSMSANTEAFF
>NA|TRBV9|NA|TRBJ1-2
TGTGCCAGCAGCCCCCGAGGTGCCTCTAACTATGGCTACACCTTC
CASSPRGASNYGYTF
>NA|TRBV11-2|TRBD1|TRBJ2-6
TGTGCCAGCAGCTTAGAACAGGGGGCCTCTGGGGCCAACGTCCTGACTTTC
CASSLEQGASGANVLTF
>few|TRBV5-4|NA|TRBJ1-2
TGTGCCAGCAGCCCTACACAAGCCCTTAACTATGGCTACACCTTC
CASSPTQALNYGYTF
>NA|TRBV12-3/TRBV12-4|NA|TRBJ2-2
TGTGCCAGCAGTTTGCCCGGGGAGCTGTTTTTT
CASSLPGELFF
>few|TRBV15|TRBD2|TRBJ2-2
TGTGCCACCAGCAGAGTCTTTAGCGGGGGGCGCCACACCGGGGAGCTGTTTTTT
CATSRVFSGGRHTGELFF
>NA|TRBV5-1|TRBD2|TRBJ2-7
TGCGCCAGCAGCTTCGGGACTAGCGGGGGGAGTGAGCAGTACTTC
CASSFGTSGGSEQYF
>NA|TRBV7-8|NA|TRBJ1-3
TGTGCCAGCAGCCCACCCGCAAACACCATATATTTT
CASSPPANTIYF
>NA|TRBV27|NA|TRBJ1-1
TGTGCCAGCAGTCTACCCCCCGGGGTGGCGCCTGAAGCTTTCTTT
CASSLPPGVAPEAFF
>NA|TRBV7-2|TRBD1|TRBJ2-7
TGTGCCAGCAGCTTAGGGGTGACAGGGAACTACGAGCAGTACTTC
CASSLGVTGNYEQYF
>NA|TRBV29-1|NA|TRBJ2-1
TGCAGCGTTGGAGCGTTTGAGCAGTTCTTC
CSVGAFEQFF
>NA|TRBV4-1|NA|TRBJ1-5
TGCGCCAGCAGACCACACAAAGGGAGCAATCAGCCCCAGCATTTT
CASRPHKGSNQPQHF
>few|TRBV12-5|NA|TRBJ1-1
TGTGCTAGTGGTTTGGTACAACGACCAGCTTTCTTT
CASGLVQRPAFF
>NA|TRBV3-1/TRBV3-2|NA|TRBJ2-5
TGTGCCAGCAGCCAACGGTACCAAGAGACCCAGTACTTC
CASSQRYQETQYF
>NA|TRBV7-9|NA|TRBJ2-7
TGTGCCAGCAGCCTTACAGAACACGAGCAGTACTTC
CASSLTEHEQYF
>NA|TRBV6-5|NA|TRBJ2-3
TGTGCCAGCAGCCGGGGACGACATACGCAGTATTTT
CASSRGRHTQYF
>NA|TRBV2|NA|TRBJ1-2
TGTGCCAGCAGTGATCGGGGGAGGGCTACCTATGGCTACACCTTC
CASSDRGRATYGYTF
>NA|TRBV5-1|NA|TRBJ1-2
TGCGCCAGCAGCTTGGGGGGGGCCTATGGCTACACCTTC
CASSLGGAYGYTF
>NA|TRBV5-1|NA|TRBJ1-2
TGCGCCAGCAGGGAGTCGAGCTATGGCTACACCTTC
CASRESSYGYTF
>NA|TRBV4-3|NA|TRBJ2-3
TGCGCCAGCAGCCAAGCGGAGGGTAGTGGTGGAGATACGCAGTATTTT
CASSQAEGSGGDTQYF
>NA|TRBV7-7|NA|TRBJ2-7
TGTGCCAGCAGCCCAATTGGGGGTTCCGGGAACTACGAGCAGTACTTC
CASSPIGGSGNYEQYF
>NA|TRBV2|NA|TRBJ1-6
TGTGCCAGCAGTGGGACAGACGGAGTTTCACCCCTCCACTTT
CASSGTDGVSPLHF
>NA|TRBV19|NA|TRBJ2-7
TGTGCCAGTAGTATCCGGCAGGGCAACGAGCAGTACTTC
CASSIRQGNEQYF
>NA|TRBV27|NA|TRBJ1-1
TGTGCCAGCGCCGGTTGGTTGAACACTGAAGCTTTCTTT
CASAGWLNTEAFF
>NA|TRBV30|NA|TRBJ2-6
TGTGCCTGGGAGACAGGTACTGGGGCCAACGTCCTGACTTTC
CAWETGTGANVLTF
>NA|TRBV28|NA|TRBJ1-1
TGTGCCAGCAGTTTACAGGGGCGAGCTGAAGCTTTCTTT
CASSLQGRAEAFF
>NA|TRBV28|TRBD2|TRBJ2-2
TGTGCCAGCAGTTTGGGACTAGCTAGCGGGGAGCTGTTTTTT
CASSLGLASGELFF
>NA|TRBV11-1|NA|TRBJ2-5
TGTGCCAGCAGCCCGTTTAGGGCAGGACAAGAGACCCAGTACTTC
CASSPFRAGQETQYF
>NA|TRBV4-1|TRBD1|TRBJ1-2
TGCGCCAGCAGCCTAGGACAGGGGGCGTCGTACCGCTATGGCTACACCTTC
CASSLGQGASYRYGYTF
>NA|TRBV28|NA|TRBJ2-6
TGTGCCAGCAGTTTAAGGGTCTCTGGGGCCAACGTCCTGACTTTC
CASSLRVSGANVLTF
>NA|TRBV12-3/TRBV12-4|NA|TRBJ2-7
TGTGCCAGCAGTTTCGGCACGGACTACGAGCAGTACTTC
CASSFGTDYEQYF
>NA|TRBV5-1|NA|TRBJ2-7
TGCGCCAGCACAGGGCGAAGCTACGAGCAGTACTTC
CASTGRSYEQYF
>NA|TRBV7-2|NA|TRBJ1-2
TGTGCCAGCAGCCCTTACGGAGGAAAGGTTGGCTACACCTTC
CASSPYGGKVGYTF
>once|TRBV7-7|NA|TRBJ2-4
TGTGCCAGCAGCTTACCCCAGCCTCTAGCCAAAAACATTCAGTACTTC
CASSLPQPLAKNIQYF
>once|TRBV5-8|NA|TRBJ2-2
TGTGCCAGCAGCTTGGACACTTACACCGGGGAGCTGTTTTTT
CASSLDTYTGELFF
>NA|TRBV3-1/TRBV3-2|TRBD2|TRBJ2-1
TGTGCCAGCAGCCAAGCGAGACTAGCGGGGGGGTACAATGAGCAGTTCTTC
CASSQARLAGGYNEQFF
>NA|TRBV27|TRBD1|TRBJ1-2
TGTGCCAGCAGTCCGAAGACAGGGGGCTCTTTCTATGGCTACACCTTC
CASSPKTGGSFYGYTF
>NA|TRBV27|TRBD1|TRBJ2-7
TGTGCCAGCAGTTTAGCGACAGGGGGCCGACAAGGCTACGAGCAGTACTTC
CASSLATGGRQGYEQYF
>NA|TRBV7-9|NA|TRBJ1-6
TGTGCCAGCAGCTTGAACGGAAATAATTCACCCCTCCACTTT
CASSLNGNNSPLHF
>NA|TRBV2|TRBD2|TRBJ2-1
TGTGCCAGCAGTGCCACTAGCGGGATAGGCAATGAGCAGTTCTTC
CASSATSGIGNEQFF
>NA|TRBV12-3/TRBV12-4|TRBD2|TRBJ2-3
TGTGCCAGCACCCCGGCGGGGGGCGATACGCAGTATTTT
CASTPAGGDTQYF